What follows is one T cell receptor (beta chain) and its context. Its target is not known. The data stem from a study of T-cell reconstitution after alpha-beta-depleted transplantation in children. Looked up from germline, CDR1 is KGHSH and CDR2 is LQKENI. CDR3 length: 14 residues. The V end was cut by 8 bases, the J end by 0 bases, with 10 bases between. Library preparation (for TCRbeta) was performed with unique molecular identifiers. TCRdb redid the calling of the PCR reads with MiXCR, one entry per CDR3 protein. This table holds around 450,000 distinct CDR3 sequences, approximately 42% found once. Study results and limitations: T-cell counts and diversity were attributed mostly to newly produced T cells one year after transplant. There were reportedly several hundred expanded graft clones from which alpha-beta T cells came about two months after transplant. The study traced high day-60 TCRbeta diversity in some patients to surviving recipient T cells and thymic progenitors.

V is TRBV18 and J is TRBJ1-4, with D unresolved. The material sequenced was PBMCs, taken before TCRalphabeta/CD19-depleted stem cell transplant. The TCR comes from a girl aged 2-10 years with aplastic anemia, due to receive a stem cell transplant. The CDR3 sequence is CASAVEATNEKLFF. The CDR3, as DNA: TGTGCCAGCGCCGTCGAAGCAACTAATGAAAAACTGTTTTTT. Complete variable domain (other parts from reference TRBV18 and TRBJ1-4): NAGVMQNPRHLVRRRGQEARLRCSPMKGHSHVYWYRQLPEEGLKFMVYLQKENIIDESGMPKERFSAEFPKEGPSILRIQQVVRGDSAAYFCASAVEATNEKLFFGSGTQLSVL.